The 18 T cell receptor beta chains presented below share a single source sample, sequenced in a study of regulatory T cells in long-lasting Graves disease. The time point was: persistent/refractory GD, antithyroid drugs over 5 years with positive TRAb. PBMC-extracted RNA yielded the TCR library. Library construction for TCR beta used iRepertoire HTBI primers and Arm-PCR of CDR3 regions. MiXCR, applied by TCRdb to the multiplex PCR reads, yields one record per CDR3 protein. The data contain around 400,000 distinct CDR3 sequences, roughly 21% of them singletons. The input for sequencing was peripheral blood mononuclear cells (PBMCs), taken when the disease was refractory, from a patient treated with antithyroid drugs. Source of these receptors: a female donor with Graves disease.

This chain connects TRBV2 to TRBJ1-6; D gene ambiguous. Germline CDR1 is SNHLY and CDR2 is FYNNEI. Trimming shortened V by 5 bases and J by 0 bases, and 11 bases separated the two germline ends. The length of the CDR3 is 16 residues. The CDR3 sequence is CASSLVSGSYNSPLHF. The CDR3 bases are TGTGCCAGCAGTCTGGTGTCAGGCTCCTATAATTCACCCCTCCACTTT.

The V and J genes are TRBV2 and TRBJ2-1, with D unresolved. Per germline, CDR1 SNHLY and CDR2 FYNNEI. Deletions cut 7 bases from V and 5 bases from J, with 12 bases between. CDR3 length: 13 amino acids. The CDR3, as DNA: TGTGCCAGCAAAGGACCCAAAGACAATGAGCAGTTCTTC. Its translation: CASKGPKDNEQFF.

The genes are TRBV4-1 and TRBJ1-5; D uncertain. Trimming took off 0 bases at V and 4 bases at J, with 10 bases between the two ends. This CDR3 has 15 residues. Germline V CDR1 and CDR2: MGHRA, YSYEKL. CDR3 DNA sequence: TGCGCCAGCAGCCAAGAGGCAGGTTTTAATCAGCCCCAGCATTTT. Its protein is CASSQEAGFNQPQHF.

In its sample, this clonotype was seen many times. J is TRBJ1-5 and V is TRBV18; TRBD1 aligns across 7 bases. The length of the CDR3 is 15 residues. V was clipped by 3 bases and J by 6 bases; unmatched bases: 8. Germline V gene data show CDR1 as KGHSH and CDR2 as LQKENI. The CDR3 reads CASSPDRVNSQPQHF. Written as DNA, the CDR3 is TGTGCCAGCTCACCCGACAGGGTGAACTCTCAGCCCCAGCATTTT.

In its sample, this clonotype was seen many times. This chain links TRBV28 with TRBJ1-2; possible D gene TRBD1, 5 bases. Trimming stripped 0 bases from V and 6 bases from J, with 8 bases between. The CDR3 totals 13 residues. CDR1 is MDHEN, CDR2 SYDVKM, per germline. The CDR3 DNA reads TGTGCCAGCAGTTTATGGGTGGGGGATGGCTACACCTTC. Translation gives CASSLWVGDGYTF.

This clonotype was counted between two and nine times. The rearrangement links TRBV9 to TRBJ2-4; unclear D gene. The CDR3 length is 15 residues. Trimming took 0 bases from V and 1 from J, leaving 8 bases between them. The germline gives CDR1 SGDLS, CDR2 YYNGEE. The CDR3 DNA reads as TGTGCCAGCAGCGTAGATTCCTGGGCCAAAAACATTCAGTACTTC. The encoded protein is CASSVDSWAKNIQYF. Filled out from reference TRBV9 and TRBJ2-4, the complete variable domain reads DSGVTQTPKHLITATGQRVTLRCSPRSGDLSVYWYQQSLDQGLQFLIQYYNGEERAKGNILERFSAQQFPDLHSELNLSSLELGDSALYFCASSVDSWAKNIQYFGAGTRLSVL.

This clonotype was seen ten or more times. The chain combines TRBV28 with TRBJ2-7; D is undetermined. Per germline, CDR1 MDHEN and CDR2 SYDVKM. The CDR3 sequence is 14 residues long. V lost 3 bases and J 0 bases, leaving 9 bases between the germline ends. For the CDR3, the DNA is TGTGCCAGCAGTTTTTTCGGAAACTCCTACGAGCAGTACTTC. Protein sequence: CASSFFGNSYEQYF.

Comment on this clonotype: This may stem from a read error, because a much larger clone lies one nucleotide away. The J gene is TRBJ2-5, the V gene TRBV20-1, with D possibly matching TRBD2 (6 bases). Trimming stripped 2 bases from V and 9 bases from J, with 16 bases between. The CDR3 spans 13 residues. Per the germline V gene, CDR1 is DFQATT and CDR2 is SNEGSKA (reference sequence). CDR3: CSARRVEREAQYF. The CDR3 DNA reads TGCAGTGCTAGAAGGGTAGAGAGGGAGGCCCAGTACTTC.

Ten or more counts support this clonotype. V usage is TRBV28 and J usage is TRBJ2-7, with TRBD2 matching over 12 bases. J lost 2 bases, V lost 5 bases, and 1 base had no gene match. CDR1 is MDHEN and CDR2 is SYDVKM in the germline V gene. The CDR3 covers 14 residues. CDR3 in amino acids: CASSTSGRPYEQYF. CDR3 in DNA: TGTGCCAGCAGTACTAGCGGGAGGCCCTACGAGCAGTACTTC.

V is TRBV6-1 and J is TRBJ2-7; 12 positions agree with TRBD2. This CDR3 has 15 amino acids. J was trimmed by 7 bases and V by 6 bases; bases with no gene match: 10. Germline V CDR1 and CDR2: MNHNS, SASEGT. Written as DNA, the CDR3 is TGTGCCAGCAGACTGGGACTAGCGGGTTTCAATGAGCAGTACTTC. Its translation: CASRLGLAGFNEQYF.

Many counts were recorded for this clonotype. The rearrangement uses TRBV28 and TRBJ2-5; D gene unclear. V was pared by 6 bases and J by 5 bases, with 10 bases between. Germline assignment: CDR1 MDHEN and CDR2 SYDVKM. This CDR3 spans 12 amino acids. CDR3 protein: CASRGLRETQYF. The CDR3 DNA sequence: TGTGCCAGCAGGGGTCTAAGGGAGACCCAGTACTTC.

This clonotype was observed at least ten times. This chain connects TRBV11-1 to TRBJ2-7, with D perhaps given as TRBD1 or TRBD2 (5 bases each). V dropped 4 bases and J dropped 4 bases, with 17 bases sitting between them. Germline loops: CDR1 SGHAT, CDR2 FQDESV (reference sequence). The CDR3 length is 15 residues. CDR3 nucleotide sequence: TGTGCCAGCAGCTCCCTAACGGGACCCATTTACGAGCAGTACTTC. It codes for CASSSLTGPIYEQYF. Complete variable domain (other parts from reference TRBV11-1 and TRBJ2-7): EAEVAQSPRYKITEKSQAVAFWCDPISGHATLYWYRQILGQGPELLVQFQDESVVDDSQLPKDRFSAERLKGVDSTLKIQPAELGDSAMYLCASSSLTGPIYEQYFGPGTRLTVT.

This clonotype was observed at least ten times. This chain joins TRBV20-1 and TRBJ2-2; maybe TRBD1 (6 bases). Germline V lookup: CDR1 DFQATT, CDR2 SNEGSKA (reference sequence). Trimming stripped 5 bases from V and 4 bases from J, with 17 bases between. The CDR3 has 15 residues. CDR3 sequence: CSALSHSDSTGELFF. As DNA, the CDR3 is TGCAGTGCTCTCAGCCACTCGGACAGCACCGGGGAGCTGTTTTTT.

The chain carries TRBV11-2 and TRBJ2-3; D is unclear. CDR3 length: 12 amino acids. Between the trimmed V and J ends, which lost 3 bases and 5 bases, there was a span of 6 bases. CDR1 and CDR2 (germline): SGHAT, FQNNGV. CDR3 sequence (DNA): TGTGCCAGCAGCTTGTTCGTAGATACGCAGTATTTT. It translates to CASSLFVDTQYF. The variable domain in full, with the rest retrieved from reference TRBV11-2 and TRBJ2-3, is EAGVAQSPRYKIIEKRQSVAFWCNPISGHATLYWYQQILGQGPKLLIQFQNNGVVDDSQLPKDRFSAERLKGVDSTLKIQPAKLEDSAVYLCASSLFVDTQYFGPGTRLTVL.

This clonotype was found a few times. This chain connects TRBV29-1 to TRBJ2-2, with 8 bases identical to TRBD2. V lost 6 bases, J lost 4 bases, and 10 bases stayed unmatched. Germline assignment: CDR1 SQVTM and CDR2 ANQGSEA. This CDR3 is built from 15 residues. CDR3 nucleotide sequence: TGCAGCGTAGGTCCCTCGGGAGGGACCACCGGGGAGCTGTTTTTT. Its translation is CSVGPSGGTTGELFF.

The chain recombines TRBV27 with TRBJ2-5, with D perhaps being TRBD1 or TRBD2 (6 bases each). This CDR3 is built from 14 residues. Germline V gene data show CDR1 as MNHEY and CDR2 as SMNVEV (reference sequence). Trimming removed 9 bases from V and 4 bases from J, with 18 bases in between. CDR3 DNA sequence: TGTGCCAGTAGTCTTTGGGGGGCGAGAGAGACCCAGTACTTC. Protein sequence: CASSLWGARETQYF.

This clonotype has more than one count but fewer than ten. CDR3 region: CASSDGNSYEQYF. In nucleotides, the CDR3 is TGTGCCAGCTCGGACGGGAACTCCTACGAGCAGTACTTC. The chain links TRBV12-3 or TRBV12-4 to TRBJ2-7, with a weak D call TRBD2 (5 bases). The V end was cut by 8 bases, the J end by 0 bases, with 11 bases between. The CDR3 loop spans 13 amino acids.

This chain connects TRBV19 to TRBJ1-1; D remains ambiguous. The CDR3 runs to 12 residues. Germline V gives CDR1 LNHDA, CDR2 SQIVND (reference sequence). V lost 5 bases and J 8 bases, leaving 12 bases between the germline ends. The chain's CDR3 is CASSPGWEEAFF. The CDR3 region has the DNA TGTGCCAGTAGTCCGGGCTGGGAGGAAGCTTTCTTT.